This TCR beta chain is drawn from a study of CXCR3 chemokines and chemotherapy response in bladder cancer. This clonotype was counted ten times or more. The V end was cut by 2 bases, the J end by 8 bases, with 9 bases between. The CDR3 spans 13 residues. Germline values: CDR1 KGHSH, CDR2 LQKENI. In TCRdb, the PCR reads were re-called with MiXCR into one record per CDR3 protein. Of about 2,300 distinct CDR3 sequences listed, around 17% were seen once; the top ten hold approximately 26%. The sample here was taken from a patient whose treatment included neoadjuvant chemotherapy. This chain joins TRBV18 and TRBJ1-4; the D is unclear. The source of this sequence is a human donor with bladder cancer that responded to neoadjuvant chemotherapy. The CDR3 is CASSPDVGEKLFF. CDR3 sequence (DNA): TGTGCCAGCTCACCAGATGTAGGAGAAAAACTGTTTTTT.